This TCR beta chain was retrieved from a study of a mutant IDH1 vaccine in newly diagnosed glioma. Whole-study context: Treated patients showed a male proportion of roughly 60%, a female proportion of roughly 40%, and a mean age of approximately 40 years. Before enrollment, patients got radiotherapy alone, temozolomide alone, or mostly the combination. Study observations and caveats: Top-clonotype changes in peripheral T cells seemed unrelated to pseudoprogression.

Time point in this sample: week 5, during vaccination. The vaccine gave 300 ug of a 20-mer mutant IDH1 peptide subcutaneously per dose. Newly diagnosed WHO grade 3 or 4 IDH1-mutant, ATRX-lost astrocytomas were identified in the donors. This CDR3 has 15 amino acids. V lost 0 bases to trimming and J lost 2 bases, with 11 bases between them. Germline lookup yields CDR1 SGHRS and CDR2 YFSETQ. Only in-frame clones appear in the TCRdb table, and some are missing; sequencing was by immunoSEQ multiplex PCR. In the table there are around 58,000 clones, 75% to 85% of which are singletons. There are a few counts of this clone. Its target is not known.

Sequences were derived from PBMCs, sampled from a glioma patient whose treatment included an IDH1 peptide vaccine. This chain links TRBV5-1 with TRBJ1-1; D not resolved. This sequence was found in a man aged 25-40 years with glioma. In nucleotides, the CDR3 is TGCGCCAGCAGCTTGGGACACGGAATCAACACTGAAGCTTTCTTT. It specifies CASSLGHGINTEAFF.